This TCR beta chain was recorded in a study of cytomegalovirus exposure and HLA in healthy donors. Study context: Counted in an early data release were 75 million to 85 million unique TCRs from HLA-typed donors.

The PCR had 60 Vbeta and 13 Jbeta primers. Produced via immunoSEQ multiplex PCR; TCRdb's table is partial and in-frame only. The repertoire holds 100,000 to 150,000 clones, with under 90% as singletons. The specimen sequenced was PBMCs. The receptor was isolated from a woman between 35 and 50 years old in good health and CMV-seropositive.

CDR3 loop: CASSLVRLARTGELFF. CDR3 DNA sequence: TGTGCCAGCAGCTTAGTTAGGCTAGCGCGCACCGGGGAGCTGTTTTTT. The V call is TRBV11-2, the J call TRBJ2-2, with D tentatively TRBD2 (6 bases). CDR1 and CDR2 (germline): SGHAT, FQNNGV. The CDR3 contains 16 residues. The germline V and J ends were trimmed by 1 base and 4 bases, with 13 bases remaining between them.